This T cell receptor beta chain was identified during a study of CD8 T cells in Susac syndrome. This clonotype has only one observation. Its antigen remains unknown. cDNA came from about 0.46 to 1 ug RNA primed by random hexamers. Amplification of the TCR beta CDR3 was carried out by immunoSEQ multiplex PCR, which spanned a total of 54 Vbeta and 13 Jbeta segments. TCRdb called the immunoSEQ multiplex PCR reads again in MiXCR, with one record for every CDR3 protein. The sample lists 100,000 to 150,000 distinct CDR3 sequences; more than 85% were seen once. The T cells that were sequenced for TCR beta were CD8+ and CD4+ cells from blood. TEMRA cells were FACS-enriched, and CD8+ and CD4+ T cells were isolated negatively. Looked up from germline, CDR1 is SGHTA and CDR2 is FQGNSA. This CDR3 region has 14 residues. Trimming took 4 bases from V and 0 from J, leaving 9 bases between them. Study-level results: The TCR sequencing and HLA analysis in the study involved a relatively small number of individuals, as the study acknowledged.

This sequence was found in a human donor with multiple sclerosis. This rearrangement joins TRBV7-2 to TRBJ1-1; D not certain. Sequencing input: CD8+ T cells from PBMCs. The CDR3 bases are TGTGCCAGCAGCTCCGGAGGAATGAACACTGAAGCTTTCTTT. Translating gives CASSSGGMNTEAFF.